This TCR beta chain was recovered during a study of T cell repertoires in cytomegalovirus infection. As for the study in general: HLA-B-restricted CMV epitopes that are well studied, plus recently identified HLA-C-restricted ones, were used by the study.

Germline V gives CDR1 SGHDN, CDR2 FVKESK. This CDR3 spans 15 amino acids. V gave up 5 bases and J gave up 4 bases, with 12 bases separating them. TCRdb reanalysed the reads using MiXCR and keeps one entry per CDR3 protein. Among some 940,000 distinct CDR3 sequences, 31% were seen once, and the ten largest hold 10% to 15%. General study results and limits: Based on cumulative public TCR beta family frequency, carriers of CMV plus the relevant HLA were identified. HLA-C-restricted, CMV-specific TCR beta clonotypes were dominant ex vivo.

A remark on this clonotype: Its antigen is unidentified.

This clonotype originated in a human donor in good health (CMV status not recorded). Some clones in this sample may be carry-over from other donors' samples. The chain has TRBV14 and TRBJ1-6, with TRBD1 as a possible D gene (5 bases). The sequencing here drew on cultured CD8+ T cells from PBMCs, taken from culture after CMV antigen stimulation. The CDR3 coding sequence is TGTGCCAGCAGCGCCGGGACCTTATATAATTCACCCCTCCACTTT. The encoded protein is CASSAGTLYNSPLHF. Based on the CDR3 plus reference TRBV14 and TRBJ1-6, the full variable domain is EAGVTQFPSHSVIEKGQTVTLRCDPISGHDNLYWYRRVMGKEIKFLLHFVKESKQDESGMPNNRFLAERTGGTYSTLKVQPAELEDSGVYFCASSAGTLYNSPLHFGNGTRLTVT.